This T cell receptor beta chain is from a study of blood T cell repertoires in COVID-19. Study background: Spain, Italy and the United States supplied samples that represented acute and convalescent COVID-19. From T cells, B-cell-depleted T cells, or PBMCs came the material, which was cDNA or gDNA.

Trimming removed 6 bases from V and 7 bases from J; junction bases left unmatched: 6. Germline lookup yields CDR1 MDHEN and CDR2 SYDVKM. The CDR3 runs 14 residues. Original processing notes: The authors estimated nucleated cell counts from reference gene primer amplification. The table came from immunoSEQ multiplex PCR; TCRdb's copy has only in-frame clones and leaves some out. The V and J calls and clone size are taken from that table; D and trimming were inferred from the DNA. The table shows approximately 240,000 clones, with approximately 79% occurring only once. The source is a woman between 40 and 55 years old with active or convalescent COVID-19. Sequencing was performed on peripheral blood. The chain carries TRBV28 and TRBJ1-6; 7 bases match TRBD1. CDR3 sequence reads: CASRATGSNSPLHF. As DNA, the CDR3 is TGTGCCAGCAGGGCGACAGGGTCCAATTCACCCCTCCACTTT.